The rows below give T cell receptor beta chains drawn from one sample of a study of cytomegalovirus exposure and HLA in healthy donors. TCRdb keeps only in-frame clones here, not all; method: immunoSEQ multiplex PCR. The sample consists of some 160,000 clones, 80% to 95% of them appearing once. Sequenced sample: PBMCs. The receptors come from a man between 18 and 35 years old in good health and CMV-seronegative. The CDR3 runs from the conserved cysteine through the conserved F or W. D genes are given only for firm matches. Only part of the rows carry a size: once, few, many, or a class if the clone is expanded.

D gene,J gene,V gene,clone size,CDR3 protein,CDR3 DNA
.,TRBJ1-2,TRBV11-2,.,CASSLRLAGDYGYTF,TGTGCCAGCAGCTTACGTCTTGCAGGGGACTATGGCTACACCTTC
TRBD1,TRBJ2-7,TRBV6-5,.,CASHEGQGARYEQYF,TGTGCCAGCCATGAGGGGCAGGGGGCGCGATACGAGCAGTACTTC
TRBD2,TRBJ2-3,TRBV4-3,.,CASSRQLAGGPSDTQYF,TGCGCCAGCAGCCGACAACTAGCGGGAGGGCCCTCGGATACGCAGTATTTT
.,TRBJ2-3,TRBV19,.,CASSIAGMSTDTQYF,TGTGCCAGTAGTATAGCCGGGATGAGCACAGATACGCAGTATTTT
.,TRBJ1-3,TRBV6-5,.,CASSYGGVGNTIYF,TGTGCCAGCAGTTACGGCGGGGTCGGAAACACCATATATTTT
.,TRBJ1-1,TRBV6-1,.,CASRPDEGRVGAFF,TGTGCCAGCAGACCGGACGAGGGCCGGGTAGGAGCTTTCTTT
.,TRBJ1-5,TRBV2,many,CASSEARQPQHF,TGTGCCAGCAGTGAAGCGCGTCAGCCCCAGCATTTT
.,TRBJ1-1,TRBV30,.,CACKLQRNTEAFF,TGTGCCTGTAAACTCCAGCGAAACACTGAAGCTTTCTTT
.,TRBJ1-4,TRBV5-1,.,CASSPGVPNEKLFF,TGCGCCAGCAGCCCGGGGGTTCCCAATGAAAAACTGTTTTTT
TRBD1,TRBJ1-5,TRBV7-2,medium-sized,CASSYRGDQPQHF,TGTGCCAGCAGCTACAGGGGGGATCAGCCCCAGCATTTT
TRBD2,TRBJ2-3,TRBV6-5,once,CASSLAGTSTDTQYF,TGTGCCAGCAGTTTAGCGGGGACTAGCACAGATACGCAGTATTTT
TRBD1,TRBJ1-2,TRBV5-5,.,CASSLGDRVQYGYTF,TGTGCCAGCAGCTTGGGGGACAGGGTCCAGTATGGCTACACCTTC
.,TRBJ1-1,TRBV6-1,.,CASSEAAREAFF,TGTGCCAGCAGTGAAGCGGCCAGGGAAGCTTTCTTT
TRBD2,TRBJ2-1,TRBV7-9,.,CASSGGGRAFEQFF,TGTGCCAGTAGCGGGGGCGGGAGGGCCTTTGAGCAGTTCTTC
TRBD1,TRBJ1-1,TRBV12-5,.,CASGPRDRGKTEAFF,TGTGCTAGTGGTCCCCGGGACAGGGGAAAAACTGAAGCTTTCTTT
.,TRBJ1-1,TRBV11-2,.,CASSFYRSKNTEAFF,TGTGCCAGCAGCTTTTACAGGTCGAAGAACACTGAAGCTTTCTTT
.,TRBJ2-1,TRBV6-5,.,CASSYSVSSYNEQFF,TGTGCCAGCAGTTACTCGGTCAGTTCCTACAATGAGCAGTTCTTC
TRBD1,TRBJ2-5,TRBV7-2,.,CASSLADRPQETQYF,TGTGCCAGCAGCTTAGCGGACAGGCCCCAAGAGACCCAGTACTTC
.,TRBJ2-7,TRBV5-1,once,CASSSSYEQYF,TGCGCCAGCTCTAGCTCCTACGAGCAGTACTTC